The next 25 T cell receptor beta chains were all read from a single sample in a study of CD8+ T cells in alopecia areata. Described treatment: oral pan-JAK inhibitor, 5-10 mg twice daily. Following extraction, RNA underwent reverse transcription to cDNA, which served as the sequencing template. TCRdb keeps only in-frame clones here, not all; method: immunoSEQ multiplex PCR. The sample records approximately 210,000 clones, 55% to 70% being singletons. Sample: CD4+ T cells sorted from blood, taken at week 4, from a patient treated with tofacitinib. Receptors were obtained from a human donor with alopecia areata.

The chain carries TRBV6-5 and TRBJ1-5; weak D call: TRBD1 (6 bases). The CDR3 has 16 amino acids. With 4 bases removed from V and 4 bases from J, the gap between germline ends came to 17 bases. Germline CDR1 is MNHEY and CDR2 is SVGAGI. The CDR3 protein is CASSSGRGGLNQPQHF. Here the CDR3 DNA reads TGTGCCAGCAGTTCGGGGCGGGGGGGCTTGAATCAGCCCCAGCATTTT.

The chain uses TRBV7-9 and TRBJ1-4; TRBD1 agrees at 8 bases. The germline V gene has CDR1 SEHNR and CDR2 FQNEAQ (reference sequence). The CDR3 is 18 residues long. The trim removed 3 bases at V and 6 bases at J, leaving 15 bases unmatched. CDR3 residues: CASSFAPLDGTGYEKLFF. CDR3 nucleotides: TGTGCCAGCAGCTTCGCACCCTTGGACGGGACAGGATATGAAAAACTGTTTTTT.

This clone was observed a few times. The genes are TRBV9 and TRBJ2-3; TRBD1 agrees at 7 bases. Looked up from germline, CDR1 is SGDLS and CDR2 is YYNGEE. V was pared by 4 bases and J by 5 bases, with 13 bases of the junction left unmatched. The CDR3 extends over 16 amino acids. The CDR3 nucleotides read TGTGCCAGCAGCCCTCACCCCGACAGGGTTGGAGATACGCAGTATTTT. It translates to CASSPHPDRVGDTQYF.

This rearrangement joins TRBV2 to TRBJ1-2; no reliable D call. The CDR3 covers 11 residues. Per germline, CDR1 SNHLY and CDR2 FYNNEI. V shed 6 bases and J shed 8 bases, with 10 bases lying between them. The CDR3 coding sequence is TGTGCCAGCAGGGCAGTGGCGGGCTACACCTTC. Translating gives CASRAVAGYTF.

V usage is TRBV11-2 and J usage is TRBJ2-7; the D gene is possibly TRBD1 (6 bases). The CDR3 runs 14 residues. V lost 3 bases and J 0 bases, leaving 9 bases between the germline ends. Looked up from germline, CDR1 is SGHAT and CDR2 is FQNNGV. The CDR3 DNA reads TGTGCCAGCAGCTTTGGGGACAACTCCTACGAGCAGTACTTC. Translated, it gives CASSFGDNSYEQYF.

The CDR3 sequence is CASSFKPSEGQGYTF. As DNA, the CDR3 is TGTGCCAGCAGCTTCAAGCCTTCGGAGGGGCAAGGCTACACCTTC. The rearrangement links TRBV11-2 to TRBJ1-2; D might be TRBD1 (5 bases). Germline V lookup: CDR1 SGHAT, CDR2 FQNNGV. The germline V and J ends were trimmed by 3 bases and 8 bases, with 19 bases remaining between them. CDR3 size: 15 residues.

The gene calls are TRBV5-1 and TRBJ2-4, with 10 positions matching TRBD1. In germline, CDR1 is SGHRS, CDR2 YFSETQ. The CDR3 is 15 amino acids. V lost 4 bases and J lost 8; bases outside the gene matches: 9. CDR3 region: CASSRSGQGTDIQYF. In nucleotides, the CDR3 is TGCGCCAGCAGCAGATCGGGACAGGGGACAGACATTCAGTACTTC.

The V gene is TRBV6-6, the J gene TRBJ1-1; no firm D call. CDR1 and CDR2 (germline): MNHNY, SVGAGI (reference sequence). Trimming took off 2 bases at V and 0 bases at J, with 7 bases between the two ends. The CDR3 covers 14 residues. The DNA for the CDR3 is TGTGCCAGCAGTTACCGGCAATTGAACACTGAAGCTTTCTTT. It translates to CASSYRQLNTEAFF.

The CDR3 protein is CSVDAGRIQYF. For the CDR3, the DNA is TGCAGCGTTGACGCGGGACGTATTCAGTACTTC. V is TRBV29-1 and J is TRBJ2-4; perhaps TRBD2 as D (6 bases). Trimming removed 3 bases from V and 10 bases from J, with 10 bases in between. The germline gives CDR1 SQVTM, CDR2 ANQGSEA. There are 11 residues in the CDR3. Full variable domain (outside the CDR3, taken from reference TRBV29-1 and TRBJ2-4): SAVISQKPSRDICQRGTSLTIQCQVDSQVTMMFWYRQQPGQSLTLIATANQGSEATYESGFVIDKFPISRPNLTFSTLTVSNMSPEDSSIYLCSVDAGRIQYFGAGTRLSVL.

This chain uses TRBV25-1 with TRBJ2-1; D gene unclear. V was trimmed by 7 bases and J by 6 bases, leaving 16 bases between them. The germline CDR1 and CDR2 sequences are MGHDK and SYGVNS. The CDR3 is made up of 14 amino acids. CDR3 nucleotides: TGTGCCAGCACCCAAGGGAAGGCCCTCAATGAGCAGTTCTTC. Residues: CASTQGKALNEQFF.

This chain joins TRBV25-1 and TRBJ1-4, with D hard to call. V was trimmed by 3 bases and J by 6 bases, leaving 11 bases between them. This CDR3 is 14 amino acids long. The germline gives CDR1 MGHDK, CDR2 SYGVNS. CDR3 bases: TGTGCCAGCAGTGAGGGGAGAGGGCATGAAAAACTGTTTTTT. Protein product: CASSEGRGHEKLFF.

The table lists this clone with a few counts. Other DNA sequences within the sample encode an identical CDR3. The genes are TRBV11-2 and TRBJ2-5; the D is unclear. The CDR3 has 11 amino acids. The ends were cut back, 1 base at V and 4 bases at J, with 1 base in the middle. Germline values: CDR1 SGHAT, CDR2 FQNNGV. The CDR3 reads CASSLVETQYF. Here the CDR3 DNA reads TGTGCCAGCAGCTTAGTAGAGACCCAGTACTTC.

The chain combines TRBV13 with TRBJ2-7; 8 nucleotides align to TRBD2. CDR3 size: 15 residues. Germline trimming cut 6 bases from V and 2 bases from J; bases unmatched to any gene: 9. Germline V gene sequence: CDR1 PRHDT, CDR2 FYEKMQ (reference sequence). DNA of the CDR3: TGTGCCAGCAGTCTATCCGGGACTAGAGCCTACGAGCAGTACTTC. It codes for CASSLSGTRAYEQYF.

The chain has TRBV7-9 and TRBJ2-2; D call uncertain. CDR1 SEHNR and CDR2 FQNEAQ come from the germline V gene (reference sequence). The V gene lost 6 bases and the J gene lost 7 bases, with 9 bases spanning the gap. CDR3 length: 12 residues. The DNA for the CDR3 is TGTGCCAGCAGGAGGCAGGACGGGGAGCTGTTTTTT. Amino acid sequence: CASRRQDGELFF.

V gene TRBV25-1 combines with J gene TRBJ1-1, with TRBD1 as a possible D gene (6 bases). The ends were cut back, 8 bases at V and 11 bases at J, with 21 bases in the middle. The CDR3 spans 13 residues. Germline CDR1 reads MGHDK; CDR2 reads SYGVNS. CDR3 sequence reads: CASSRTGKPGAFF. CDR3 nucleotide sequence: TGTGCCAGCTCCCGAACAGGGAAGCCTGGGGCTTTCTTT.

V usage is TRBV30 and J usage is TRBJ1-2; 11 nucleotides agree with TRBD1. The CDR3 totals 15 residues. The junction had 8 bases not matched to a gene; V was cut back by 0 bases and J by 8 bases. Germline V gene data show CDR1 as GTSNPN and CDR2 as SVGIG (reference sequence). The CDR3 is CAWSVGGQGAGGYTF. Here the CDR3 DNA reads TGTGCCTGGAGTGTTGGAGGACAGGGGGCGGGCGGCTACACCTTC.

The chain carries TRBV30 and TRBJ1-2; no clear D. Germline V gives CDR1 GTSNPN, CDR2 SVGIG (reference sequence). This CDR3 contains 14 residues. The V end lost 0 bases, the J end lost 8 bases, and 16 bases lay between the germline ends. This CDR3 reads CAWSVRETGGGYTF. The CDR3 DNA reads as TGTGCCTGGAGTGTGAGGGAGACCGGCGGGGGCTACACCTTC.

In the case of this clone: The sample has other DNA sequences that encode this CDR3 too. V gene TRBV30 combines with J gene TRBJ1-3; D not resolved. From germline, CDR1 is GTSNPN and CDR2 SVGIG (reference sequence). Trimming shortened V by 5 bases and J by 4 bases, and 12 bases separated the two germline ends. This CDR3 has 13 amino acids. This CDR3 is CAWGRRSGNTIYF. In DNA, the CDR3 is TGTGCCTGGGGGAGGAGATCAGGAAACACCATATATTTT.

This clone was observed a few times. This chain uses TRBV7-2 with TRBJ2-5; D remains ambiguous. Germline V gene lookup returns CDR1 SGHTA and CDR2 FQGNSA. The germline V and J ends were trimmed by 5 bases and 5 bases, with 12 bases remaining between them. The CDR3 length is 13 residues. CDR3 in DNA: TGTGCCAGCAGCCGCTCTTCTCAGGAGACCCAGTACTTC. This gives the protein CASSRSSQETQYF.

V and J are TRBV5-1 and TRBJ2-7; 9 bases match TRBD1. The CDR3 extends over 13 amino acids. Losses at the gene ends were 4 bases for V and 5 bases for J; bases not matched to a gene: 4. CDR1 is SGHRS and CDR2 is YFSETQ in the germline V gene. CDR3 sequence: CASSRDRENEQYF. In nucleotides, the CDR3 is TGCGCCAGCAGCCGGGACAGGGAGAACGAGCAGTACTTC.

This rearrangement joins TRBV15 to TRBJ1-6; 8 bases align to TRBD1. Germline trimming cut 2 bases from V and 8 bases from J; bases unmatched to any gene: 5. There are 15 residues in the CDR3. Per the germline V gene, CDR1 is LNHNV and CDR2 is YYDKDF (reference sequence). This CDR3 reads CATSRSRGLDSPLHF. In nucleotides, the CDR3 is TGTGCCACCAGCAGATCCAGGGGGCTTGATTCACCCCTCCACTTT.

The table lists this clone with a few counts. The rearrangement links TRBV19 to TRBJ1-5, with TRBD1 as a possible D gene (6 bases). CDR3 length: 15 amino acids. CDR1 LNHDA and CDR2 SQIVND come from the germline V gene (reference sequence). Trimming stripped 6 bases from V and 1 base from J, with 13 bases between. CDR3 DNA: TGTGCCAGTAGCCTGGACAGAGTCAGCAATCAGCCCCAGCATTTT. Protein product: CASSLDRVSNQPQHF.

V gene TRBV2 combines with J gene TRBJ1-1; no clear D. The germline V and J ends were trimmed by 2 bases and 4 bases, with 11 bases remaining between them. This CDR3 comprises 14 residues. CDR1 SNHLY and CDR2 FYNNEI come from the germline V gene. This chain's CDR3 is CASSETSSGTEAFF. The CDR3, as DNA: TGTGCCAGCAGTGAAACATCATCTGGCACTGAAGCTTTCTTT.

The chain employs TRBV7-2 and TRBJ2-5; 9 nucleotides match TRBD1. Unmatched junction bases numbered 11, after V lost 1 base and J lost 5 bases. Germline CDR1 and CDR2: SGHTA and FQGNSA. The CDR3 consists of 17 residues. DNA for the CDR3: TGTGCCAGCAGCTTAGTGGGACAGGGACAACCGTGGGAGACCCAGTACTTC. It specifies CASSLVGQGQPWETQYF.

Concerning this clone itself: Germline and junction disagree at one end, which may indicate a read error. Within the sample, other DNA sequences also encode this same CDR3. The rearrangement uses TRBV27 and TRBJ1-1; D is undetermined. This CDR3 comprises 13 residues. The germline V gene encodes CDR1 MNHEY and CDR2 SMNVEV (reference sequence). The CDR3 loop is CATMGQVKTEAFF. The CDR3 region has the DNA TGCGCCACCATGGGCCAGGTCAAGACTGAAGCTTTCTTT.